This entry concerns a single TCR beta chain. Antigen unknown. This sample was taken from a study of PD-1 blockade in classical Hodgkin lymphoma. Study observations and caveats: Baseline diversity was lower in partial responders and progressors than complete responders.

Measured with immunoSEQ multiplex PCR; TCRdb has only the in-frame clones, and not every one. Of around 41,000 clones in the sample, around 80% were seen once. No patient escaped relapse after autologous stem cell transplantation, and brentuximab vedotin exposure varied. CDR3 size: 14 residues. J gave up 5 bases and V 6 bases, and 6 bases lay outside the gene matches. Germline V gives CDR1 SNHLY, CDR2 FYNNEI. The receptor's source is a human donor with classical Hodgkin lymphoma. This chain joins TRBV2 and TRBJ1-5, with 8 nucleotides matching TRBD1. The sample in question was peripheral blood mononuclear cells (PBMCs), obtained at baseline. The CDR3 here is CASSPTGEDQPQHF. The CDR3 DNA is TGTGCCAGCAGCCCGACAGGGGAAGATCAGCCCCAGCATTTT. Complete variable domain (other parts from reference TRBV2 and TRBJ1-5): EPEVTQTPSHQVTQMGQEVILRCVPISNHLYFYWYRQILGQKVEFLVSFYNNEISEKSEIFDDQFSVERPDGSNFTLKIRSTKLEDSAMYFCASSPTGEDQPQHFGDGTRLSIL.